This TCR beta chain came from a study of naive and memory T cell subsets. Study results and caveats: Possibly reflecting memory cells re-expressing CD45RA, a few larger clonotypes occurred in naive repertoires, especially CD8. TCR abundance followed a power law differing between naive and memory subsets. Over 85% of naive TCR sequences appeared only once after error correction, unlike memory subsets.

A note on this clonotype: What it recognizes is unknown.

CDR1 SNHLY and CDR2 FYNNEI come from the germline V gene. Trimming took off 8 bases at V and 0 bases at J, with 10 bases between the two ends. This CDR3 is 13 amino acids long. Cells stained for CD3, CD4, CD8, CD45RA, CD27 and viability were sorted into four CD45RA/CD27 subsets. Both TRBC1 and TRBC2 were covered by a beta constant-region primer of two equimolar oligonucleotides. Four rounds of PCR amplified the ligated cDNA using nested alpha and beta constant-region primers plus SP2. A 12-nucleotide UMI and the SP2 primer were added to the cDNA 3' end by oligonucleotide ligation. One entry per CDR3 protein, called by TCRdb with MiXCR from the UMI-ligation and nested PCR reads. The sample lists around 160,000 distinct CDR3 sequences, approximately 22% seen once, with over 0.09% in the top ten.

This clonotype originated in a human donor in good health. The rearrangement links TRBV2 to TRBJ1-1; no firm D call. The sequenced sample was naive CD4+ T cells from blood. The DNA of the CDR3 is TGTGCCAGCTGTGGGGAGTTGAACACTGAAGCTTTCTTT. Translating it yields CASCGELNTEAFF.